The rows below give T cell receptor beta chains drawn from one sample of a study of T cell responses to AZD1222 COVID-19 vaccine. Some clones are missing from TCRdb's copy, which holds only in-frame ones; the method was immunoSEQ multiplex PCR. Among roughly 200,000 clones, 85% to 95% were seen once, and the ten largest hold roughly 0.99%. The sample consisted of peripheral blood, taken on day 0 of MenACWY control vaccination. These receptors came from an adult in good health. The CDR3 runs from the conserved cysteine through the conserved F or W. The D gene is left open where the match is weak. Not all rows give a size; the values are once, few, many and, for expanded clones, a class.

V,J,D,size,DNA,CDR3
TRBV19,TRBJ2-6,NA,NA,TGTGCCAGTACCCTCCGGTCCGCCGCGATGGGCAACGTCCTGACTTTC,CASTLRSAAMGNVLTF
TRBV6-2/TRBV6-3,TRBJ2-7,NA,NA,TGTGCCAGCAGTTTCGGAAGGGGACGGGGCAACGAGCAGTACTTC,CASSFGRGRGNEQYF
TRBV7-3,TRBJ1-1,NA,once,TGTGCCAGCAGCTTAACGGGCGGAATGAACACTGAAGCTTTCTTT,CASSLTGGMNTEAFF
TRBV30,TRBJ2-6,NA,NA,TGTGCCTGCAATCTGGGAGGGGGGTCTGGGGCCAACGTCCTGACTTTC,CACNLGGGSGANVLTF
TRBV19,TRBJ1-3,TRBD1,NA,TGTGCCAGTAGCGGACAGGGAGGAGGAAACACCATATATTTT,CASSGQGGGNTIYF
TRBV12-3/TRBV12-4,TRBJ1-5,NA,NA,TGTGCCAGCAGTTTGAGGGGCAATCAGCCCCAGCATTTT,CASSLRGNQPQHF
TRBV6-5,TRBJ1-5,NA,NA,TGTGCCAGCAGGGTGCAGGTGGGGCAGCCCCAGCATTTT,CASRVQVGQPQHF
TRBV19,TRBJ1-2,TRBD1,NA,TGTGCCAGTAGTATAGTCGGGGCAGGGGGCTATGGCTACACCTTC,CASSIVGAGGYGYTF
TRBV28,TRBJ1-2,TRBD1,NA,TGTGCCAGCAGTCTCCACTACAGGGGCGGAGGCTACACCTTC,CASSLHYRGGGYTF
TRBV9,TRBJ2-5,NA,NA,TGTGCCAGCAGCGTACTTGAGGGGGGAGAGACCCAGTACTTC,CASSVLEGGETQYF
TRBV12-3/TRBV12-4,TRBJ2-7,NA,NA,TGTGCCAGCAGTCTCGGAGCGTACGAGCAGTACTTC,CASSLGAYEQYF
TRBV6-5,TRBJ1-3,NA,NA,TGTGCCAGCAAAGCCACGTATACTGGAAACACCATATATTTT,CASKATYTGNTIYF
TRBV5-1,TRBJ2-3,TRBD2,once,TGCGCCAGCAGCTTGGGAGGGACTAGCGGGGTTGATACGCAGTATTTT,CASSLGGTSGVDTQYF
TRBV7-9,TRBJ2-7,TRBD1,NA,TGTGCCAGCAGCTTAGCTGGGACAGACTACGAGCAGTACTTC,CASSLAGTDYEQYF
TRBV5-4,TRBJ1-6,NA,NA,TGTGCCAGCAGCCCCGGGACCTTCAGTTCACCCCTCCACTTT,CASSPGTFSSPLHF
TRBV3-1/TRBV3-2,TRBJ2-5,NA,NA,TGTGCCAGCAGGAAGTGGGGGGAAGAGACCCAGTACTTC,CASRKWGEETQYF
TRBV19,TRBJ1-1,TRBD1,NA,TGTGCCAGTAGCCGGGACAGGGAGAACACTGAAGCTTTCTTT,CASSRDRENTEAFF
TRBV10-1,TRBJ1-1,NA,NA,TGCGCCAGCAGTGGAGTGGACACTGAAGCTTTCTTT,CASSGVDTEAFF
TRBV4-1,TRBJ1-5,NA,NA,TGCGCCAGCAGCCCCTGGACTCAAATGTATAGCAATCAGCCCCAGCATTTT,CASSPWTQMYSNQPQHF
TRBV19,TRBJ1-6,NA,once,TGTGCCAGTAGTACGACGGAGAATTCACCCCTCCACTTT,CASSTTENSPLHF
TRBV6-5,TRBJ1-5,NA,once,TGTGCCAGCCTCGCGGCAGGGGCCCTTCAGCCCCAGCATTTT,CASLAAGALQPQHF
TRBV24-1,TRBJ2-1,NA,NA,TGTGCCACCAGTGATACCCGGATCCATCCCAATGAGCAGTTCTTC,CATSDTRIHPNEQFF
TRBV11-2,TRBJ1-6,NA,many,TGTGCCAGCAGCTTAGGTGACAGAGAGTCACCCCTCCACTTT,CASSLGDRESPLHF
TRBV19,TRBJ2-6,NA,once,TGTGCCAGTAGCCGACAGGATTCCTCTGGGGCCAACGTCCTGACTTTC,CASSRQDSSGANVLTF
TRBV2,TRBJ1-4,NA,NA,TGTGCCAGCGGGTCAACTAATGAAAAACTGTTTTTT,CASGSTNEKLFF
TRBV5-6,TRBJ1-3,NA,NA,TGTGCCAGCAGCTTCGGACAGAGCTGGTCTGGAAACACCATATATTTT,CASSFGQSWSGNTIYF
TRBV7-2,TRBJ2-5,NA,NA,TGTGCCAGCAGCTTATATGTGGCGGGGAAAGAGACCCAGTACTTC,CASSLYVAGKETQYF
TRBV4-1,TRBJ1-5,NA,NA,TGCGCCAGCAGCCAATTCCGGGACACAGATCAGCCCCAGCATTTT,CASSQFRDTDQPQHF
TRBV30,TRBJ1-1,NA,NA,TGTGCCTGGAGTGTGCTTCAGGAAGCTTTCTTT,CAWSVLQEAFF
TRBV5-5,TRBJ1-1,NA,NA,TGTGCCAGCAGCTTTGCAGGGAGGGGCACTGAAGCTTTCTTT,CASSFAGRGTEAFF
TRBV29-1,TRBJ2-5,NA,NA,TGCAGCGTTGACGGGGCCAAGAGGGAGACCCAGTACTTC,CSVDGAKRETQYF
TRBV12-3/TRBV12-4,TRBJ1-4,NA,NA,TGTGCCAGCGGGGGAGCTGAAAAACTGTTTTTT,CASGGAEKLFF
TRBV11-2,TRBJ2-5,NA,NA,TGTGCCAGCAGCCTTGGGGGCAGCCAAGAGACCCAGTACTTC,CASSLGGSQETQYF
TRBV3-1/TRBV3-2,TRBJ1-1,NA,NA,TGTGCCAGCAGCCCTAGTGGGGCTGAAGCTTTCTTT,CASSPSGAEAFF
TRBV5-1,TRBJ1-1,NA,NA,TGCGCCAGCAGCCCGTCCTCCCCCCAGGCTTTCTTT,CASSPSSPQAFF
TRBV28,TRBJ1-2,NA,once,TGTGCCAGCAGCCGACCCGGGTTAGACTATGGCTACACCTTC,CASSRPGLDYGYTF
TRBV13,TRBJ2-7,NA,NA,TGTGCCAGCAGCTTAGGAAGGTACGAGCAGTACTTC,CASSLGRYEQYF
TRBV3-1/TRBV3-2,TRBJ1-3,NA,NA,TGTGCCAGCAGCCCGGGGGGATATGGAAACACCATATATTTT,CASSPGGYGNTIYF
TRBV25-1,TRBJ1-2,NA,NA,TGTGCCAGCAGTGAAGGAGGGGCTGTGCCCTATGGCTACACCTTC,CASSEGGAVPYGYTF
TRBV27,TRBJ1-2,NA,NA,TGTGCCAGCAGTTTATACCGTACGTGGGGAGCTAACTATGGCTACACCTTC,CASSLYRTWGANYGYTF
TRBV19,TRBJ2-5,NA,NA,TGTGCCAGTAGTATTCGTGGCAGCCAAGAGACCCAGTACTTC,CASSIRGSQETQYF
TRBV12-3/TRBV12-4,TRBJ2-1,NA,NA,TGTGCCAGCAGTTTCGGGACGTGGAATGAGCAGTTCTTC,CASSFGTWNEQFF
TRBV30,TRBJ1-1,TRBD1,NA,TGTGCCTGGAGGGGGAGACAGGGATCGAACACTGAAGCTTTCTTT,CAWRGRQGSNTEAFF
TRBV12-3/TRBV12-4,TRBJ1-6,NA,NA,TGTGCCAGCACCCGAGGGCCTAATTCACCCCTCCACTTT,CASTRGPNSPLHF
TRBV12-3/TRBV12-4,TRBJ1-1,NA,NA,TGTGCCAGCAGTTGGGGCCGGGTCGAGCATTTCTTT,CASSWGRVEHFF
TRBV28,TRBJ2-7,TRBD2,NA,TGTGCCAGTTCCGGGAGGGGGAATGCCTACGAGCAGTACTTC,CASSGRGNAYEQYF
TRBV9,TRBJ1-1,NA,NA,TGTGCCAGCAGCCTGGGGGGAGGGACGAACACTGAAGCTTTCTTT,CASSLGGGTNTEAFF
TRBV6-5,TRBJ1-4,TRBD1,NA,TGTGCCAGCAGTTCCGGGACAGCTGATGAAAAACTGTTTTTT,CASSSGTADEKLFF
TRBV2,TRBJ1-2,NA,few,TGTGCCAGCGATGAGGGTAGCTATGGCTACACCTTC,CASDEGSYGYTF
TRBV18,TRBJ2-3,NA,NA,TGTGCCAGCTCACCAAAGGGCAGTTCAGATACGCAGTATTTT,CASSPKGSSDTQYF
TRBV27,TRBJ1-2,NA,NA,TGTGCCAGCAGACACCTCCTGACAGTGCCCCCTAACTATGGCTACACCTTC,CASRHLLTVPPNYGYTF
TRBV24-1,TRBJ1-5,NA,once,TGTGCCACCAGTGATGGCGGACGGCATAGCAATCAGCCCCAGCATTTT,CATSDGGRHSNQPQHF
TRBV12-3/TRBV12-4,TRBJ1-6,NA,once,TGTGCCAGCAGTTTTGTTAATTCACCCCTCCACTTT,CASSFVNSPLHF
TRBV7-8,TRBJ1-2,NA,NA,TGTGCCAGCAGCCTGAAGGCCGGCGGAGGCTACACCTTC,CASSLKAGGGYTF
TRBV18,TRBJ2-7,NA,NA,TGTGCCAGCTCACCACAGAGCTACGAGCAGTACTTC,CASSPQSYEQYF
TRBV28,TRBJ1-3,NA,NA,TGTGCCAGCACTACCCAGAGGAACACCATATATTTT,CASTTQRNTIYF